This TCR beta chain was profiled in a study of blood T cell repertoires in COVID-19. About the research overall: Samples of COVID-19 (acute and convalescent) were obtained from the United States, Italy and Spain. In each case, the material was cDNA or gDNA derived from T cells, B-cell-depleted T cells, or PBMCs.

The CDR3 totals 13 residues. V lost 2 bases and J lost 5, with 8 bases in between. CDR1 and CDR2 from the germline V gene are SGDLS and YYNGEE. Authors' data handling: Amplification from reference gene primers served as the basis for estimated nucleated cell counts. Only in-frame clones appear in the TCRdb table, and some are missing; sequencing was by immunoSEQ multiplex PCR. From that table come the V and J calls and clone size; the DNA was used to work out D and trimming. The sample gives 90,000 to 150,000 clones, approximately 80% of which show up once; about 6.8% is in the top ten. This clone appeared a single time.

The sequence came from a man aged 65-85 years with acute or convalescent COVID-19. Sequenced material: peripheral blood. This chain uses TRBV9 with TRBJ1-5; possible D gene TRBD1, 6 bases. In nucleotides, the CDR3 is TGTGCCAGCAGCGTGGACAGTGATCAGCCCCAGCATTTT. The encoded protein is CASSVDSDQPQHF.